The 26 T cell receptor beta chains presented below share a single source sample, sequenced in a study of blood T cell repertoires in COVID-19. Using immunoSEQ multiplex PCR, the repertoire was profiled, and TCRdb retains in-frame clones only, with some absent. This repertoire shows a few hundred thousand clones, about 85% found once; its top ten account for roughly 2.2%. Sequenced: peripheral blood. These receptors all come from a woman aged 45-60 years who had recovered from COVID-19.

Note on this clone: This same CDR3 is encoded by further DNA sequences in the sample. The chain combines TRBV5-1 with TRBJ2-7; 9 bases match TRBD1. Trimming removed 0 bases from V and 2 bases from J; junction bases left unmatched: 0. Germline V lookup: CDR1 SGHRS, CDR2 YFSETQ. CDR3 length: 14 residues. The CDR3 nucleotides read TGCGCCAGCAGCTTGGGACAGGGGGCCTACGAGCAGTACTTC. This sequence encodes CASSLGQGAYEQYF.

The chain links TRBV28 to TRBJ1-5; D might be TRBD1 (6 bases). Between the trimmed V and J ends, which lost 2 bases and 0 bases, there was a span of 20 bases. Germline CDR1 reads MDHEN; CDR2 reads SYDVKM. The length of the CDR3 is 19 residues. CDR3 nucleotide sequence: TGTGCCAGCAGTTTAGGTTCGGGGCAGGGGATTTATAGCAATCAGCCCCAGCATTTT. Protein product: CASSLGSGQGIYSNQPQHF.

This sequence joins TRBV19 and TRBJ2-1; D perhaps matches TRBD2 (6 bases). CDR3 length equals 14 residues. V lost 5 bases and J 7 bases, leaving 15 bases between the germline ends. Germline-derived CDR1 and CDR2 are LNHDA and SQIVND (reference sequence). The CDR3 protein is CASSPLAAGNEQFF. The CDR3 region has the DNA TGTGCCAGTAGTCCGCTCGCGGCGGGGAATGAGCAGTTCTTC.

V and J are TRBV19 and TRBJ1-2; tentatively, D is TRBD1 (6 bases). The CDR3 contains 14 residues. The V gene lost 5 bases and the J gene lost 4 bases, with 14 bases spanning the gap. The germline CDR1 and CDR2 sequences are LNHDA and SQIVND (reference sequence). The CDR3 spells CASSPQGQLYGYTF. CDR3 sequence (DNA): TGTGCCAGTAGTCCCCAAGGACAGCTCTATGGCTACACCTTC.

The J gene is TRBJ2-7, the V gene TRBV5-1; TRBD1 might be the D (6 bases). V shed 4 bases and J shed 0 bases, with 23 bases lying between them. The CDR3 has 18 residues. CDR1 and CDR2 from the germline V gene are SGHRS and YFSETQ. This chain's CDR3 is CASSPGSGAPVGSYEQYF. The DNA of the CDR3 is TGCGCCAGCAGCCCCGGTTCAGGGGCTCCAGTTGGCTCCTACGAGCAGTACTTC.

The CDR3 sequence: CASSYNHRESGRNTEAFF. CDR3 sequence (DNA): TGTGCCAGCAGTTACAATCACAGGGAATCTGGGAGAAATACTGAAGCTTTCTTT. V is TRBV6-2 or TRBV6-3 and J is TRBJ1-1; TRBD1 is a possible D gene (6 bases). V was clipped by 2 bases and J by 5 bases, with 24 bases between them. Germline V gene sequence: CDR1 MNHEY, CDR2 SVGEGT. There are 18 residues in the CDR3.

This chain uses TRBV6-5 with TRBJ2-3; 12 bases map to TRBD1. This CDR3 has 15 amino acids. Germline V gives CDR1 MNHEY, CDR2 SVGAGI. Unmatched junction bases numbered 3, after V lost 4 bases and J lost 4 bases. CDR3 sequence reads: CASSSGTGGSDTQYF. CDR3 nucleotides: TGTGCCAGCAGTTCCGGGACAGGGGGCTCAGATACGCAGTATTTT.

The CDR3 is CAISRQGAVTNSPLHF. The CDR3, as DNA: TGTGCCATCAGCCGACAGGGGGCTGTTACAAATTCACCCCTCCACTTT. The chain couples TRBV10-3 to TRBJ1-6, with 10 bases lining up with TRBD1. V lost 6 bases and J lost 7; bases outside the gene matches: 9. Per germline, CDR1 ENHRY and CDR2 SYGVKD. There are 16 residues in the CDR3.

V gene TRBV2 combines with J gene TRBJ2-7; D remains unclear. V lost 4 bases and J 4 bases, leaving 8 bases between the germline ends. Germline CDR1 and CDR2: SNHLY and FYNNEI. The CDR3 is made up of 12 amino acids. The CDR3, as DNA: TGTGCCAGCAGTGCAGAGACTTACGAGCAGTACTTC. Translating it yields CASSAETYEQYF.

V gene TRBV18 combines with J gene TRBJ1-6; 11 nucleotides agree with TRBD1. Losses at the gene ends were 4 bases for V and 9 bases for J; bases not matched to a gene: 11. The germline CDR1 and CDR2 sequences are KGHSH and LQKENI. This CDR3 is 17 amino acids long. CDR3 DNA sequence: TGTGCCAGCTCACTGCCGGCCGGGACAGGGGGTCGTTCACCCCTCCACTTT. This encodes CASSLPAGTGGRSPLHF.

The V call is TRBV5-4, the J call TRBJ2-1, with 11 bases fitting TRBD2. The CDR3 is 15 residues long. The ends lost 6 bases at V and 2 bases at J; junction bases unmatched: 4. The germline V gene encodes CDR1 SGHNT and CDR2 YYREEE (reference sequence). The CDR3, as DNA: TGTGCCAGCACCATAGCGGGAGGGACCTACAATGAGCAGTTCTTC. This gives the protein CASTIAGGTYNEQFF.

V gene TRBV7-9 combines with J gene TRBJ1-5; D may be TRBD1 (5 bases). The germline V gene encodes CDR1 SEHNR and CDR2 FQNEAQ (reference sequence). This CDR3 comprises 15 residues. V dropped 1 base and J dropped 0 bases, with 7 bases sitting between them. CDR3 residues: CASSLGQNSNQPQHF. The CDR3 coding sequence is TGTGCCAGCAGCTTAGGACAGAATAGCAATCAGCCCCAGCATTTT.

The chain joins TRBV29-1 to TRBJ2-1, with D possibly TRBD2 on 6 matching bases. Germline CDR1 is SQVTM and CDR2 is ANQGSEA. This CDR3 has 15 amino acids. V was cut by 4 bases and J by 0 bases, with 13 bases left in between. CDR3 sequence: CSVGVGSGSYNEQFF. The CDR3 coding sequence is TGCAGCGTTGGAGTAGGTAGCGGCTCCTACAATGAGCAGTTCTTC.

This clone was counted once. The rearrangement uses TRBV5-6 and TRBJ2-5; D gene ambiguous. Germline V lookup: CDR1 SGHDT, CDR2 YYEEEE. The CDR3 totals 11 residues. Trimming cost V 3 bases and J 4 bases, with 4 bases left between them. CDR3: CASSSLETQYF. CDR3 nucleotide sequence: TGTGCCAGCAGCTCCTTAGAGACCCAGTACTTC.

The J gene is TRBJ1-1, the V gene TRBV2; TRBD1 agrees at 9 bases. Trimming took 4 bases from V and 2 from J; bases not matched to a gene: 2. CDR1 SNHLY and CDR2 FYNNEI come from the germline V gene. The CDR3 loop spans 14 amino acids. The CDR3 sequence: CASSATGGNTEAFF. The CDR3 coding sequence is TGTGCCAGCAGTGCGACAGGGGGTAACACTGAAGCTTTCTTT.

V is TRBV7-9 and J is TRBJ1-1, with 7 bases aligning to TRBD1. The CDR3 loop spans 16 amino acids. Losses at the gene ends were 5 bases for V and 6 bases for J; bases not matched to a gene: 15. Germline loops: CDR1 SEHNR, CDR2 FQNEAQ (reference sequence). The CDR3: CASSPTTTGSGAEAFF. The CDR3 region has the DNA TGTGCCAGCAGCCCTACTACGACAGGGTCGGGAGCTGAAGCTTTCTTT.

The chain couples TRBV5-1 to TRBJ1-6; a possible D gene is TRBD1 (5 bases). Germline lookup yields CDR1 SGHRS and CDR2 YFSETQ. The CDR3 covers 17 residues. V was clipped by 2 bases and J by 0 bases, with 12 bases between them. The CDR3: CASSFVQGSSYNSPLHF. The CDR3 nucleotides read TGCGCCAGCAGCTTTGTTCAGGGTTCCTCCTATAATTCACCCCTCCACTTT.

The V gene is TRBV16, the J gene TRBJ1-4; D not certain. Deletions cut 4 bases from V and 12 bases from J, with 15 bases between. The CDR3 consists of 13 residues. From germline, CDR1 is KGHSY and CDR2 FQNENV. The DNA of the CDR3 is TGTGCCAGCAGCCTCACTGTCGCAGGTGAACTGTTTTTT. Residues: CASSLTVAGELFF. The full variable domain, rest sourced from reference TRBV16 and TRBJ1-4, is GEEVAQTPKHLVRGEGQKAKLYCAPIKGHSYVFWYQQVLKNEFKFLISFQNENVFDETGMPKERFSAKCLPNSPCSLEIQATKLEDSAVYFCASSLTVAGELFFGSGTQLSVL.

This chain joins TRBV19 and TRBJ1-2; 9 nucleotides match TRBD1. The CDR3 contains 17 residues. The ends lost 5 bases at V and 4 bases at J; junction bases unmatched: 14. Germline lookup yields CDR1 LNHDA and CDR2 SQIVND (reference sequence). CDR3 nucleotide sequence: TGTGCCAGTAGTGCCTGGACAGGGGAGGCTGAGGGCTATGGCTACACCTTC. This translates into CASSAWTGEAEGYGYTF.

About this clone itself: The same CDR3 is also encoded by other DNA sequences in this sample. The chain uses TRBV5-1 and TRBJ2-1; TRBD1 agrees at 7 bases. Germline values: CDR1 SGHRS, CDR2 YFSETQ. CDR3 size: 15 residues. V was clipped by 4 bases and J by 3 bases; unmatched bases: 7. The CDR3 spells CASSPLDRNYNEQFF. The CDR3 DNA is TGCGCCAGCAGCCCCCTGGACAGGAACTACAATGAGCAGTTCTTC.

The CDR3 reads CASSLAGTGRDTQYF. CDR3 nucleotide sequence: TGTGCCAGCAGCTTAGCGGGGACTGGGAGAGATACGCAGTATTTT. The gene calls are TRBV7-2 and TRBJ2-3; the D gene is possibly TRBD2 (6 bases). From germline, CDR1 is SGHTA and CDR2 FQGNSA. Trimming removed 0 bases at V and 5 bases at J, with 12 bases between. The CDR3 is 15 residues long.

The chain joins TRBV4-3 to TRBJ1-2; no clear D gene. The V and J ends lost 0 bases and 1 base respectively, with 15 bases between them. This CDR3 comprises 17 residues. CDR1 is LGHNA and CDR2 is YSLEER in the germline V gene. DNA for the CDR3: TGCGCCAGCAGCCAAGATTCTCGGGGAGTCCTTAACTATGGCTACACCTTC. This translates into CASSQDSRGVLNYGYTF.

The V gene is TRBV9, the J gene TRBJ1-1, with 7 bases identical to TRBD1. The CDR3 length is 13 residues. Trimming at V came to 4 bases and at J to 5 bases, leaving 5 bases not matched to a gene. The V gene's germline CDR1 is SGDLS and CDR2 YYNGEE. CDR3 in DNA: TGTGCCAGCAGCAGCGACAGGGCGACTGAAGCTTTCTTT. Translating gives CASSSDRATEAFF.

This chain connects TRBV6-6 to TRBJ1-1, with D possibly matching TRBD1 (6 bases). Germline-derived CDR1 and CDR2 are MNHNY and SVGAGI (reference sequence). The CDR3 is 13 amino acids. Trimming stripped 8 bases from V and 10 bases from J, with 20 bases between. The CDR3 loop reads CASGKGEGLAAFF. The CDR3 bases are TGTGCCAGCGGGAAGGGGGAAGGGTTGGCAGCTTTCTTT.

This rearrangement joins TRBV27 to TRBJ2-6; perhaps TRBD1 as D (5 bases). Germline V gives CDR1 MNHEY, CDR2 SMNVEV (reference sequence). With 5 bases removed from V and 4 bases from J, the gap between germline ends came to 18 bases. The CDR3 covers 17 residues. CDR3 coding DNA: TGTGCCAGCAGTCCACGTCCCCAGGGTTCCGGGGCCAACGTCCTGACTTTC. It translates to CASSPRPQGSGANVLTF.

This clone has just a few counts. V is TRBV30 and J is TRBJ1-5; 10 bases line up with TRBD1. The germline V gene encodes CDR1 GTSNPN and CDR2 SVGIG (reference sequence). The V gene end was trimmed by 3 bases and the J gene end by 1 base; junction bases not matched to a gene: 9. The CDR3 consists of 17 residues. The CDR3 spells CAWSRRDRGTSNQPQHF. CDR3 sequence (DNA): TGTGCCTGGAGCCGCCGGGACAGGGGAACAAGCAATCAGCCCCAGCATTTT.